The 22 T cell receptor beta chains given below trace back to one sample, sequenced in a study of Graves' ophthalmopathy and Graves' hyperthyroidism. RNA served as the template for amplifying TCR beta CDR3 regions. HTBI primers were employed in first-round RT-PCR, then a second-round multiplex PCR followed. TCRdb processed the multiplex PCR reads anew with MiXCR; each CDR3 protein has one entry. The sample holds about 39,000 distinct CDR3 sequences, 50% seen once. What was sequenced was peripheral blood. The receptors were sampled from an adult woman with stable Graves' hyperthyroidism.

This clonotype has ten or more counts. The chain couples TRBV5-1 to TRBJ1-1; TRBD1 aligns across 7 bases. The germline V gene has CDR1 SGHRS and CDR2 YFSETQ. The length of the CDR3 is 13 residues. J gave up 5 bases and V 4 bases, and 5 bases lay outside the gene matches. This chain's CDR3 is CASSPYRGTEAFF. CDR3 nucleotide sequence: TGCGCCAGCAGCCCCTACAGGGGAACTGAAGCTTTCTTT.

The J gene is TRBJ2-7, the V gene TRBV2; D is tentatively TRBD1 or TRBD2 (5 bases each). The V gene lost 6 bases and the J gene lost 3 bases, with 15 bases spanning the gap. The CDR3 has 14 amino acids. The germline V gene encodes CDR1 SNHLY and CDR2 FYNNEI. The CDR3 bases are TGTGCCAGCAGGGGGACCGAGGGGAGCTACGAGCAGTACTTC. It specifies CASRGTEGSYEQYF.

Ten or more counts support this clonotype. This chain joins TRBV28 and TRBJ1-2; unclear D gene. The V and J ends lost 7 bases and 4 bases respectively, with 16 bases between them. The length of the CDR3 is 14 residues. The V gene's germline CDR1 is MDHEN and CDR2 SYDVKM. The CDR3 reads CASILEPGGYGYTF. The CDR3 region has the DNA TGTGCCAGCATTCTAGAGCCAGGAGGCTATGGCTACACCTTC.

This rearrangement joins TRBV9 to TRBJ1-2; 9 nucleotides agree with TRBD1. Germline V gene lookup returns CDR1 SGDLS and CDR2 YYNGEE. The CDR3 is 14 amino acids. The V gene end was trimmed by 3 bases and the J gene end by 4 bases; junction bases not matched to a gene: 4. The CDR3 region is CASSEGTGIYGYTF. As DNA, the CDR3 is TGTGCCAGCAGCGAGGGGACAGGGATCTATGGCTACACCTTC.

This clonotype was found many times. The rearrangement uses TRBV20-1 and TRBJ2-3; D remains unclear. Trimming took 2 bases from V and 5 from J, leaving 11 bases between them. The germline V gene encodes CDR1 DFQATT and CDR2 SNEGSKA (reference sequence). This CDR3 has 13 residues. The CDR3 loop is CSARPSLIDTQYF. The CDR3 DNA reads TGCAGTGCTAGACCCTCCCTTATAGATACGCAGTATTTT.

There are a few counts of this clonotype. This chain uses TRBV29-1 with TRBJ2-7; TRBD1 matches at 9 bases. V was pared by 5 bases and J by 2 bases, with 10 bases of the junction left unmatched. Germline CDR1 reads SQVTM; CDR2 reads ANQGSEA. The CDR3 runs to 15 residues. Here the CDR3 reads CSVPRGDREPYEQYF. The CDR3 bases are TGCAGCGTTCCCCGGGGGGACAGGGAGCCCTACGAGCAGTACTTC.

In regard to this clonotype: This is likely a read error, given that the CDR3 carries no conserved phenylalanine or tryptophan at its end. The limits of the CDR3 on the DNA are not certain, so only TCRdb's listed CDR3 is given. The CDR3 here is CASSGWGR. V usage is TRBV2 and J usage is TRBJ2-5; the table names TRBD1, a call not compared with the DNA. The CDR3 extends over 8 residues, inclusive of both ends. Per the germline V gene, CDR1 is SNHLY and CDR2 is FYNNEI.

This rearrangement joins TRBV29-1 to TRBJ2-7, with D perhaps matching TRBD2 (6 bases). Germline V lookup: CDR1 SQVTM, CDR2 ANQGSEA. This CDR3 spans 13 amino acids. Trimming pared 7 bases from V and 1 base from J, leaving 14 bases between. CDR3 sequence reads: CSDGGRLSYEQYF. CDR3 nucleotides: TGCAGCGACGGGGGACGCTTATCCTACGAGCAGTACTTC.

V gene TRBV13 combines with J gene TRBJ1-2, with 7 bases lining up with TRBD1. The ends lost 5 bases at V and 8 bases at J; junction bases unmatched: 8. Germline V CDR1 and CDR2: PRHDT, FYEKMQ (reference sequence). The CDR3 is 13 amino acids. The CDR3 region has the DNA TGTGCCAGCAGCCAGGGGGGCGCGGCAGGCTACACCTTC. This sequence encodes CASSQGGAAGYTF.

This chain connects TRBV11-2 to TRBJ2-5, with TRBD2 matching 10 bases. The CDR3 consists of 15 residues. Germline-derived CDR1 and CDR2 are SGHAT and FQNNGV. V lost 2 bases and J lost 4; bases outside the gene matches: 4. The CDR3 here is CASSLSGRAGETQYF. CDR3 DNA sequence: TGTGCCAGCAGCTTAAGCGGGAGGGCCGGAGAGACCCAGTACTTC.

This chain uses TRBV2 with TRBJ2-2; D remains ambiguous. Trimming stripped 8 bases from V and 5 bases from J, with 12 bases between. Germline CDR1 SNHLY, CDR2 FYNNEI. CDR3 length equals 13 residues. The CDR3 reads CASQTTGTGELFF. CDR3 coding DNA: TGTGCCAGCCAGACAACTGGGACCGGGGAGCTGTTTTTT.

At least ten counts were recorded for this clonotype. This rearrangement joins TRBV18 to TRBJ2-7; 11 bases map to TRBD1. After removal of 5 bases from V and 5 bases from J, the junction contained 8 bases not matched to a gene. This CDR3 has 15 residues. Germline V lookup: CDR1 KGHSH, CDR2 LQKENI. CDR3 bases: TGTGCCAGCTCAGTCCGGCAGGGACAGGGGGACGAGCAGTACTTC. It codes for CASSVRQGQGDEQYF.

CDR3 sequence (DNA): TGCGCCAGCAGCCAAGTGTCAGGGCTACAAGAGACCCAGTACTTC. It is translated as CASSQVSGLQETQYF. The chain uses TRBV4-1 and TRBJ2-5, with D perhaps TRBD1 (5 bases). CDR3 length: 15 residues. The V end lost 1 base, the J end lost 2 bases, and 11 bases lay between the germline ends. The germline gives CDR1 MGHRA, CDR2 YSYEKL.

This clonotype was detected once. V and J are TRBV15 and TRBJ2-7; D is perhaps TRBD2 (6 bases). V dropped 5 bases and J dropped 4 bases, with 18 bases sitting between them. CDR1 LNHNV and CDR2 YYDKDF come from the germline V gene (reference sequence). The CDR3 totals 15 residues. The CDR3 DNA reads TGTGCCACCAGCCAACCTGGCGGGGTCGGGTACGAGCAGTACTTC. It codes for CATSQPGGVGYEQYF.

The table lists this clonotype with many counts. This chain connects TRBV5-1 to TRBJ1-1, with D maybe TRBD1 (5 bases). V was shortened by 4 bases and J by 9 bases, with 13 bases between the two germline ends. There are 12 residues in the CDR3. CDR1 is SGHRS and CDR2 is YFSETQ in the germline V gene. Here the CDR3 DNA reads TGCGCCAGCAGCCCGGACTGGGGGAAAGCTTTCTTT. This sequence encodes CASSPDWGKAFF.

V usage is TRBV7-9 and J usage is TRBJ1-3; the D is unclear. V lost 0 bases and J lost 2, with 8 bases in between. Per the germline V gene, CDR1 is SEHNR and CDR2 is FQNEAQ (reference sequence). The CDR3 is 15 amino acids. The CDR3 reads CASSLAGGAGNTIYF. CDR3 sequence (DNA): TGTGCCAGCAGCTTAGCGGGCGGAGCTGGAAACACCATATATTTT.

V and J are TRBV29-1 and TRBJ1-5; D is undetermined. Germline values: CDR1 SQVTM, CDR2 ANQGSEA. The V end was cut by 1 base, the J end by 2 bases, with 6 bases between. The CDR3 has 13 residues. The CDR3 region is CSVEGPRNQPQHF. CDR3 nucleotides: TGCAGCGTTGAAGGACCGCGCAATCAGCCCCAGCATTTT.

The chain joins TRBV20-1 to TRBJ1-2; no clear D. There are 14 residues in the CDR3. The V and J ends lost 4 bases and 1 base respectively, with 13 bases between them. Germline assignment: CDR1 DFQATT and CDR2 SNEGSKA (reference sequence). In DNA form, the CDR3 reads TGCAGTGCTACCCCCGGTCAGAGTAACTATGGCTACACCTTC. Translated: CSATPGQSNYGYTF.

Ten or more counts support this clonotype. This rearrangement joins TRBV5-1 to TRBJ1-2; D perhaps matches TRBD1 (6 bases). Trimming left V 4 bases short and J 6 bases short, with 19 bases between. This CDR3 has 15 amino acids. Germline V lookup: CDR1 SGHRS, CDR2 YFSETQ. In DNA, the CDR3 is TGCGCCAGCAGCCCCCTGATTATGGGACATCATGGCTACACCTTC. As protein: CASSPLIMGHHGYTF.

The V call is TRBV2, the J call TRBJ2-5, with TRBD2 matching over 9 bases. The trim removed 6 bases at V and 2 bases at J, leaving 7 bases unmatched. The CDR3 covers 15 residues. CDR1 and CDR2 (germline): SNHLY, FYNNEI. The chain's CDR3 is CASRGWTSVQETQYF. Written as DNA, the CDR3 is TGTGCCAGCAGAGGTTGGACTAGCGTTCAAGAGACCCAGTACTTC.

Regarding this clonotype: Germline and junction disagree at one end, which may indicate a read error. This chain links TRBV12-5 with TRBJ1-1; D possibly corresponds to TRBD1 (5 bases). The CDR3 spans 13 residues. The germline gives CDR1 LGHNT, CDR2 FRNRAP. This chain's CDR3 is CASGLGGETEARF. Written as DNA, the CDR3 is TGTGCTAGTGGTTTGGGGGGCGAGACTGAAGCTCGCTTT.

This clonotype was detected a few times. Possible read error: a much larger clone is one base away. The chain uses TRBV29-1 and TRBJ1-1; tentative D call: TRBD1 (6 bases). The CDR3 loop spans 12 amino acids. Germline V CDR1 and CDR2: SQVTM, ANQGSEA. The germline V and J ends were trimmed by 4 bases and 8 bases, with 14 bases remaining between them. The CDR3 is CSVGGGGGEAFF. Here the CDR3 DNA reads TGCAGCGTTGGGGGGGGGGGCGGGGAAGCTTTCTTT.